These 30 T cell receptor beta chains originate from one sample sequenced in a study of blood T cell repertoires in COVID-19. TCRdb's copy holds only in-frame clones and misses some; the assay was immunoSEQ multiplex PCR. The table lists around 80,000 clones, roughly 82% of them singletons, with about 9.4% in the top ten. Specimen: peripheral blood. The receptors originated from a man aged 55 to 69 with acute or convalescent COVID-19.

This chain joins TRBV19 and TRBJ2-2; a weak D match, TRBD2 (7 bases). Germline assignment: CDR1 LNHDA and CDR2 SQIVND (reference sequence). The CDR3 is made up of 16 amino acids. The V end lost 9 bases, the J end lost 4 bases, and 21 bases lay between the germline ends. In nucleotides, the CDR3 is TGTGCCAGCAGAACCGCTAGCGGAGGGGGCACCGGGGAGCTGTTTTTT. This codes for CASRTASGGGTGELFF.

This sequence joins TRBV9 and TRBJ2-7; weak D call: TRBD2 (6 bases). Trimming shortened V by 1 base and J by 0 bases, and 8 bases separated the two germline ends. Germline CDR1 is SGDLS and CDR2 is YYNGEE. CDR3 length: 14 residues. CDR3 coding DNA: TGTGCCAGCAGCGTATTAGCGGACTCCTACGAGCAGTACTTC. Protein product: CASSVLADSYEQYF.

This clone was picked up one time. This chain joins TRBV6-5 and TRBJ2-2; 7 bases are a match to TRBD2. V trimming: 5 bases; J trimming: 5 bases; junction bases outside the gene matches: 8. This CDR3 has 15 amino acids. Germline V gene data show CDR1 as MNHEY and CDR2 as SVGAGI. CDR3 sequence reads: CASSPGLVETGELFF. The CDR3 DNA follows: TGTGCCAGCAGTCCTGGACTAGTGGAGACCGGGGAGCTGTTTTTT.

This clone was seen only a few times. This chain uses TRBV24-1 with TRBJ2-1, with 8 bases fitting TRBD1. V shed 12 bases and J 9 bases; nucleotides not matched to a gene: 12. There are 13 residues in the CDR3. CDR1 is KGHDR, CDR2 SFDVKD, per germline. In DNA form, the CDR3 reads TGTGCCGCAGGAAGACAGGGGCAGATTGAGCAGTTCTTC. Protein product: CAAGRQGQIEQFF.

CDR3 nucleotide sequence: TGTGCCAGCAGTACCAACAGGGTTCACACTGAAGCTTTCTTT. Translation gives CASSTNRVHTEAFF. V and J are TRBV27 and TRBJ1-1, with D perhaps matching TRBD1 (6 bases). The CDR3 runs to 14 residues. CDR1 is MNHEY and CDR2 is SMNVEV in the germline V gene (reference sequence). The V end was cut by 5 bases, the J end by 3 bases, with 13 bases between.

The CDR3 nucleotides read TGTGCCTGGAGGCGTGAGGGGGAGGCTTTCTTT. Its translation: CAWRREGEAFF. This chain uses TRBV30 with TRBJ1-1; a possible D gene is TRBD1 (6 bases). V dropped 3 bases and J dropped 11 bases, with 13 bases sitting between them. Germline V gene lookup returns CDR1 GTSNPN and CDR2 SVGIG (reference sequence). The length of the CDR3 is 11 residues. Filled out from reference TRBV30 and TRBJ1-1, the complete variable domain reads SQTIHQWPATLVQPVGSPLSLECTVEGTSNPNLYWYRQAAGRGLQLLFYSVGIGQISSEVPQNLSASRPQDRQFILSSKKLLLSDSGFYLCAWRREGEAFFGQGTRLTVV.

J is TRBJ1-2 and V is TRBV7-2; TRBD1 is a possible D gene (6 bases). Per the germline V gene, CDR1 is SGHTA and CDR2 is FQGNSA. Trimming removed 5 bases at V and 4 bases at J, with 14 bases between. The CDR3 is made up of 14 amino acids. The CDR3 region has the DNA TGTGCCAGCAGCACCCGACAGGCCTCCTATGGCTACACCTTC. This translates into CASSTRQASYGYTF. The entire variable domain, with the rest obtained from reference TRBV7-2 and TRBJ1-2, is as follows: GAGVSQSPSNKVTEKGKDVELRCDPISGHTALYWYRQSLGQGLEFLIYFQGNSAPDKSGLPSDRFSAERTGGSVSTLTIQRTQQEDSAVYLCASSTRQASYGYTFGSGTRLTVV.

J is TRBJ2-2 and V is TRBV27; D is unclear. This CDR3 is 13 amino acids long. The germline V gene encodes CDR1 MNHEY and CDR2 SMNVEV (reference sequence). V lost 1 base, J lost 3 bases, and 3 bases lay in between. CDR3 DNA: TGTGCCAGCAGTTTATTCTACACCGGGGAGCTGTTTTTT. Translating gives CASSLFYTGELFF.

DNA of the CDR3: TGTGCCAGCAGCTTGGCCGGGACTATCTCCTACAATGAGCAGTTCTTC. Translated, it gives CASSLAGTISYNEQFF. This rearrangement joins TRBV7-2 to TRBJ2-1; 7 bases are a match to TRBD2. The junction had 5 bases not matched to a gene; V was cut back by 3 bases and J by 0 bases. This CDR3 spans 16 amino acids. CDR1 is SGHTA, CDR2 FQGNSA, per germline.

V gene TRBV19 combines with J gene TRBJ1-2; D remains unclear. The CDR3 sequence is 14 residues long. V gave up 4 bases and J gave up 2 bases, with 11 bases separating them. Per germline, CDR1 LNHDA and CDR2 SQIVND (reference sequence). The CDR3 sequence is CASSRRGTNYGYTF. The CDR3 bases are TGTGCCAGTAGTAGGCGGGGAACCAACTATGGCTACACCTTC.

This chain uses TRBV28 with TRBJ2-5, with TRBD2 matching over 11 bases. The CDR3 has 19 amino acids. Trimming at V came to 4 bases and at J to 5 bases, leaving 18 bases not matched to a gene. Germline V gene lookup returns CDR1 MDHEN and CDR2 SYDVKM. DNA of the CDR3: TGTGCCAGCAGTTCCCTCTTTGTTAGCGGGAGGGGAAGGGACGAGACCCAGTACTTC. Translation: CASSSLFVSGRGRDETQYF.

V and J are TRBV7-2 and TRBJ2-3; 10 bases fit TRBD1. This CDR3 spans 19 amino acids. CDR1 and CDR2 from the germline V gene are SGHTA and FQGNSA. Trimming cost V 5 bases and J 6 bases; bases outside gene matches: 20. This CDR3 reads CASSRYPPGQGKLRDTQYF. The CDR3 region has the DNA TGTGCCAGCAGCCGCTATCCCCCGGGACAGGGGAAGTTGAGGGATACGCAGTATTTT.

V and J are TRBV7-2 and TRBJ2-3; perhaps TRBD1 as D (6 bases). The CDR3 extends over 16 amino acids. V dropped 1 base and J dropped 0 bases, with 11 bases sitting between them. Germline CDR1 is SGHTA and CDR2 is FQGNSA. CDR3 region: CASSLVGQISTDTQYF. Here the CDR3 DNA reads TGTGCCAGCAGCTTAGTTGGACAGATTAGCACAGATACGCAGTATTTT.

This clone has just one count. The V call is TRBV10-1, the J call TRBJ1-5; no clear D. Germline-derived CDR1 and CDR2 are WNHNN and SYGVQD (reference sequence). Between the trimmed V and J ends, which lost 4 bases and 4 bases, there was a span of 8 bases. This CDR3 is 13 amino acids long. The chain's CDR3 is CASSVVVNQPQHF. Here the CDR3 DNA reads TGCGCCAGCAGTGTAGTAGTAAATCAGCCCCAGCATTTT.

The chain carries TRBV6-5 and TRBJ2-4, with 8 bases identical to TRBD1. This CDR3 region has 14 residues. The V segment lost 6 bases and the J segment 7 bases; nucleotides outside the gene matches: 8. Germline CDR1 and CDR2: MNHEY and SVGAGI. The DNA of the CDR3 is TGTGCCAGCAGCCTACAGGGGGTGTCGAACATTCAGTACTTC. Translated: CASSLQGVSNIQYF.

The chain combines TRBV4-1 with TRBJ2-7; TRBD1 might be the D (7 bases). The germline gives CDR1 MGHRA, CDR2 YSYEKL. The CDR3 sequence is 15 residues long. V was pared by 5 bases and J by 2 bases, with 16 bases between. As DNA, the CDR3 is TGCGCCAGCAGCTCCAGGGCAGGGGGGCCCTACGAGCAGTACTTC. It yields the protein CASSSRAGGPYEQYF.

The sample holds a few counts of this clone. The V call is TRBV30, the J call TRBJ1-3; D uncertain. Trimming shortened V by 0 bases and J by 2 bases, and 8 bases separated the two germline ends. This CDR3 region has 14 residues. Germline V gene sequence: CDR1 GTSNPN, CDR2 SVGIG (reference sequence). CDR3 nucleotide sequence: TGTGCCTGGAGTGTAAATACAGCTGGAAACACCATATATTTT. This codes for CAWSVNTAGNTIYF. The full variable domain, completed using reference TRBV30 and TRBJ1-3, is SQTIHQWPATLVQPVGSPLSLECTVEGTSNPNLYWYRQAAGRGLQLLFYSVGIGQISSEVPQNLSASRPQDRQFILSSKKLLLSDSGFYLCAWSVNTAGNTIYFGEGSWLTVV.

This sequence joins TRBV30 and TRBJ1-2; a weak D match, TRBD1 (5 bases). With 5 bases removed from V and 9 bases from J, the gap between germline ends came to 25 bases. CDR1 and CDR2 from the germline V gene are GTSNPN and SVGIG (reference sequence). This CDR3 is 15 amino acids long. The CDR3 loop is CAWLKIRQGLTSYTF. The CDR3 DNA sequence: TGTGCCTGGCTTAAAATTCGTCAGGGACTGACTAGCTACACCTTC.

The V call is TRBV5-5, the J call TRBJ2-7, with 12 bases fitting TRBD2. V was pared by 4 bases and J by 1 base, with 3 bases of the junction left unmatched. In germline, CDR1 is SGHKS, CDR2 YYEKEE (reference sequence). The length of the CDR3 is 15 residues. CDR3 nucleotides: TGTGCCAGCAGCCTGACTAGCGGGGGATCCTACGAGCAGTACTTC. It yields the protein CASSLTSGGSYEQYF.

The chain joins TRBV7-9 to TRBJ2-7; TRBD1 is a possible D gene (6 bases). Germline assignment: CDR1 SEHNR and CDR2 FQNEAQ (reference sequence). The CDR3 spans 14 residues. V was cut by 2 bases and J by 3 bases, with 11 bases left in between. The CDR3 reads CASSLRDKNYEQYF. CDR3 in DNA: TGTGCCAGCAGCTTAAGGGACAAGAACTACGAGCAGTACTTC. The full variable domain, with the rest looked up from reference TRBV7-9 and TRBJ2-7, is DTGVSQNPRHKITKRGQNVTFRCDPISEHNRLYWYRQTLGQGPEFLTYFQNEAQLEKSRLLSDRFSAERPKGSFSTLEIQRTEQGDSAMYLCASSLRDKNYEQYFGPGTRLTVT.

The chain uses TRBV4-1 and TRBJ2-1; 8 bases fit TRBD2. Germline trimming cut 1 base from V and 8 bases from J; bases unmatched to any gene: 10. Germline loops: CDR1 MGHRA, CDR2 YSYEKL. The CDR3 extends over 16 amino acids. The CDR3 coding sequence is TGCGCCAGCAGCCAAGGATGGAGCGGGAGCTGGTATGAGCAGTTCTTC. Amino acid sequence: CASSQGWSGSWYEQFF.

The chain employs TRBV6-6 and TRBJ2-2, with 7 bases lining up with TRBD1. The CDR3 loop spans 15 amino acids. In germline, CDR1 is MNHNY, CDR2 SVGAGI (reference sequence). Trimming at V came to 5 bases and at J to 3 bases, leaving 6 bases not matched to a gene. As DNA, the CDR3 is TGTGCCAGCAGTCTAACAGGGGTCGACACCGGGGAGCTGTTTTTT. Translated, it gives CASSLTGVDTGELFF.

The chain uses TRBV18 and TRBJ2-1; no clear D. Germline CDR1 reads KGHSH; CDR2 reads LQKENI. CDR3 length: 14 amino acids. With 1 base removed from V and 5 bases from J, the gap between germline ends came to 9 bases. CDR3 in amino acids: CASSPRVADNEQFF. DNA for the CDR3: TGTGCCAGCTCACCACGGGTCGCGGACAATGAGCAGTTCTTC. Full variable domain (missing parts from reference TRBV18 and TRBJ2-1): NAGVMQNPRHLVRRRGQEARLRCSPMKGHSHVYWYRQLPEEGLKFMVYLQKENIIDESGMPKERFSAEFPKEGPSILRIQQVVRGDSAAYFCASSPRVADNEQFFGPGTRLTVL.

The chain employs TRBV6-5 and TRBJ2-7; 8 nucleotides match TRBD1. Trimming removed 2 bases from V and 2 bases from J; junction bases left unmatched: 5. The CDR3 has 15 residues. Germline V lookup: CDR1 MNHEY, CDR2 SVGAGI. Here the CDR3 DNA reads TGTGCCAGCAGTTACGGGACAGGAGGCCCCTACGAGCAGTACTTC. Translating it yields CASSYGTGGPYEQYF.

The chain employs TRBV10-3 and TRBJ2-1; 8 nucleotides match TRBD2. This CDR3 comprises 16 residues. Germline-derived CDR1 and CDR2 are ENHRY and SYGVKD. The junction had 11 bases not matched to a gene; V was cut back by 3 bases and J by 7 bases. The CDR3: CAISDNWRGDRNEQFF. The CDR3 DNA is TGTGCCATCAGTGATAACTGGCGGGGGGATAGAAATGAGCAGTTCTTC.

The chain employs TRBV7-2 and TRBJ2-5, with D perhaps TRBD1 (5 bases). This CDR3 is built from 12 residues. Trimming shortened V by 7 bases and J by 5 bases, and 11 bases separated the two germline ends. CDR1 is SGHTA and CDR2 is FQGNSA in the germline V gene. As DNA, the CDR3 is TGTGCCAGCAAAGGGGCCGGGGAGACCCAGTACTTC. It codes for CASKGAGETQYF.

The chain joins TRBV12-3 or TRBV12-4 to TRBJ1-1; unclear D gene. This CDR3 has 11 residues. Trimming left V 3 bases short and J 7 bases short, with 6 bases between. CDR3 amino acids: CASSLRLEAFF. CDR3 nucleotide sequence: TGTGCCAGCAGTTTGAGGCTTGAAGCTTTCTTT.

The J gene is TRBJ1-6, the V gene TRBV6-4, with TRBD1 matching 7 bases. Unmatched junction bases numbered 2, after V lost 0 bases and J lost 6 bases. Germline V gives CDR1 MRHNA, CDR2 SNTAGT. This CDR3 is 15 amino acids long. The CDR3 nucleotides are TGTGCCAGCAGTGACTCGTACAGGGGTAATTCACCCCTCCACTTT. Amino acids: CASSDSYRGNSPLHF.

This clone was detected only once. The V and J genes are TRBV18 and TRBJ1-4, with D unresolved. Looked up from germline, CDR1 is KGHSH and CDR2 is LQKENI. V lost 0 bases and J 5 bases, leaving 10 bases between the germline ends. The CDR3 runs 15 residues. The DNA of the CDR3 is TGTGCCAGCTCACCACCGGGTGGAGGGAATGAAAAACTGTTTTTT. Translating gives CASSPPGGGNEKLFF.

The rearrangement joins TRBV27 to TRBJ1-1; possibly TRBD1 for D (5 bases). V was clipped by 8 bases and J by 7 bases, with 11 bases between them. Germline-derived CDR1 and CDR2 are MNHEY and SMNVEV (reference sequence). The CDR3 length is 11 residues. CDR3 amino acids: CASQGLREAFF. The CDR3 bases are TGTGCCAGCCAGGGTCTGCGTGAAGCTTTCTTT.